Sequencing of this TCR beta chain was carried out in a study of T cell responses to AZD1222 COVID-19 vaccine. Findings and limits, study-wide: Reports say nearly half of spike-specific TCRs go after unmutated variant regions. Seropositive AZD1222 recipients at baseline numbered only five to seven.

On this clone itself: Its antigen remains unknown.

Produced via immunoSEQ multiplex PCR; TCRdb's table is partial and in-frame only. The table records around 100,000 clones, around 90% of them present only once. Trimming shortened V by 1 base and J by 3 bases, and 12 bases separated the two germline ends. This CDR3 is 16 amino acids long. Germline V CDR1 and CDR2: LGHDT, YNNKEL (reference sequence). The TCR sequence derives from an adult in good health. Sequenced material: peripheral blood, taken on day 0 of AZD1222 vaccination. The chain recombines TRBV3-1 (or the pseudogene TRBV3-2) with TRBJ1-4, with TRBD1 as a possible D gene (6 bases). The CDR3 protein is CASSQGYGQSNEKLFF. CDR3 nucleotide sequence: TGTGCCAGCAGCCAAGGATACGGACAGTCTAATGAAAAACTGTTTTTT.